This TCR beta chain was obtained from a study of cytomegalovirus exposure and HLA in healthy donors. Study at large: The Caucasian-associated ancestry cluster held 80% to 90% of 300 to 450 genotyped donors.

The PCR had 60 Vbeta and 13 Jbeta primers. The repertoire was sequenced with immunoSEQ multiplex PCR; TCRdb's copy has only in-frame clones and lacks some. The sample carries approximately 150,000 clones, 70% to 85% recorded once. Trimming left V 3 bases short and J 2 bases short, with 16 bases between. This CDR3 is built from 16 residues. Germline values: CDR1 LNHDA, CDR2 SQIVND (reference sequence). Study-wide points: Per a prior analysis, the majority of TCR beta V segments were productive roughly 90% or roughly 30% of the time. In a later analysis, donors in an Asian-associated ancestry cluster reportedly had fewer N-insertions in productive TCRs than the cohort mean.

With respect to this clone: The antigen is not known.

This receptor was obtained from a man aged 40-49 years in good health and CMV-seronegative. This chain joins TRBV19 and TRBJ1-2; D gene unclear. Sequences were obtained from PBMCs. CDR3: CASSIPPGDLNYGYTF. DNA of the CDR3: TGTGCCAGTAGTATCCCCCCCGGGGATCTGAACTATGGCTACACCTTC.